This TCR beta chain was captured in a study of blood T cell repertoires in COVID-19. Study details: T cells, B-cell-depleted T cells, or PBMCs provided the cDNA or gDNA that served as material.

This clone was observed a few times. Profiled with immunoSEQ multiplex PCR; TCRdb holds only in-frame clones, not every one. In the table there are approximately 200,000 clones, approximately 90% of which are singletons. The V gene's germline CDR1 is GTSNPN and CDR2 SVGIG (reference sequence). V dropped 4 bases and J dropped 0; count of bases not matched to a gene: 3. This CDR3 is built from 14 residues. Sequences were obtained from peripheral blood. The sequence derives from a man aged 55 to 70 who had recovered from COVID-19. The V call is TRBV30, the J call TRBJ1-3; TRBD1 aligns across 7 bases. CDR3 DNA: TGTGCCTGGAACAGGGGAGGCTCTGGAAACACCATATATTTT. It encodes CAWNRGGSGNTIYF.